These 23 T cell receptor beta chains originate from one sample sequenced in a study of technical replicates of blood from a handful of donors. The protocol was immunoSEQ multiplex PCR, while the TCRdb copy is restricted to in-frame clones and leaves out a portion. The table records under 85,000 clones, roughly 93% of them present only once. The sequencing input was T cells isolated from PBMCs. The receptors were sampled from a human donor in good health.

This clone has a single count. The V and J genes are TRBV10-3 and TRBJ2-7, with 7 bases lining up with TRBD1. Germline values: CDR1 ENHRY, CDR2 SYGVKD. V lost 6 bases to trimming and J lost 3 bases; unmatched junction nucleotides: 5. This CDR3 is 13 amino acids long. The CDR3 here is CAISGQDSYEQYF. CDR3 in DNA: TGTGCCATCAGCGGACAGGACAGCTACGAGCAGTACTTC.

The chain carries TRBV7-8 and TRBJ2-1, with TRBD2 matching 10 bases. V lost 1 base to trimming and J lost 7 bases; unmatched junction nucleotides: 10. The CDR3 length is 17 residues. Germline V gives CDR1 SGHVS, CDR2 FQNEAQ. As DNA, the CDR3 is TGTGCCAGCAGCTTAGTGGAGTCTAGCGGGAGTAGTAATGAGCAGTTCTTC. Protein product: CASSLVESSGSSNEQFF.

The V gene is TRBV4-1, the J gene TRBJ2-3, with 9 bases aligning to TRBD2. Trimming took 6 bases from V and 2 from J; bases not matched to a gene: 3. From germline, CDR1 is MGHRA and CDR2 YSYEKL. The CDR3 covers 14 residues. In DNA form, the CDR3 reads TGCGCCAGCAGGGCGGGGGGGTACACAGATACGCAGTATTTT. Its translation: CASRAGGYTDTQYF.

The chain combines TRBV7-8 with TRBJ2-7; maybe TRBD1 (6 bases). The germline V and J ends were trimmed by 5 bases and 3 bases, with 17 bases remaining between them. CDR1 SGHVS and CDR2 FQNEAQ come from the germline V gene. This CDR3 comprises 15 residues. This CDR3 is CASSPGVIAYYEQYF. The CDR3 DNA reads TGTGCCAGCAGCCCAGGGGTTATTGCATACTACGAGCAGTACTTC.

The rearrangement uses TRBV15 and TRBJ2-2; 7 positions agree with TRBD2. Germline CDR1 is LNHNV and CDR2 is YYDKDF (reference sequence). There are 14 residues in the CDR3. V lost 9 bases and J lost 2; bases outside the gene matches: 6. The CDR3: CATRPGLNTGELFF. In nucleotides, the CDR3 is TGTGCCACACGCCCGGGACTAAACACCGGGGAGCTGTTTTTT.

The genes are TRBV25-1 and TRBJ1-2; 7 bases fit TRBD1. Germline values: CDR1 MGHDK, CDR2 SYGVNS. The CDR3 loop spans 15 amino acids. J gave up 4 bases and V 5 bases, and 10 bases lay outside the gene matches. The CDR3 is CASSSSLGTVYGYTF. The DNA for the CDR3 is TGTGCCAGCAGTAGCTCATTAGGGACAGTCTATGGCTACACCTTC.

This sequence joins TRBV5-8 and TRBJ1-2; unclear D gene. The length of the CDR3 is 16 residues. Germline CDR1 SGHTS, CDR2 YDEGEE. V was pared by 0 bases and J by 1 base, with 13 bases between. The CDR3: CASSLGGAIRNYGYTF. Written as DNA, the CDR3 is TGTGCCAGCAGCTTGGGTGGAGCGATTCGTAACTATGGCTACACCTTC.

The chain carries TRBV7-8 and TRBJ2-1; 9 bases line up with TRBD2. From germline, CDR1 is SGHVS and CDR2 FQNEAQ. Trimming took 5 bases from V and 15 from J; bases not matched to a gene: 8. The CDR3 sequence is 12 residues long. The CDR3 coding sequence is TGTGCCAGCAGCCATCCTAGCGGGACCCCGTTCTTC. It translates to CASSHPSGTPFF.

The V gene is TRBV6-5, the J gene TRBJ1-1; D perhaps matches TRBD1 (5 bases). The germline V gene has CDR1 MNHEY and CDR2 SVGAGI. Between the trimmed V and J ends, which lost 2 bases and 5 bases, there was a span of 12 bases. CDR3 size: 14 residues. For the CDR3, the DNA is TGTGCCAGCAGTTACGCAGGGATGGGGACTGAAGCTTTCTTT. Amino acid sequence: CASSYAGMGTEAFF.

This rearrangement joins TRBV5-4 to TRBJ2-7; 10 positions match TRBD1. From germline, CDR1 is SGHNT and CDR2 YYREEE (reference sequence). The V gene end was trimmed by 2 bases and the J gene end by 0 bases; junction bases not matched to a gene: 2. This CDR3 has 15 residues. DNA of the CDR3: TGTGCCAGCAGCTTCGGGACAGGGGCCTCCTACGAGCAGTACTTC. This codes for CASSFGTGASYEQYF.

This chain uses TRBV14 with TRBJ1-4, with a weak D call TRBD1 (5 bases). The germline CDR1 and CDR2 sequences are SGHDN and FVKESK. CDR3 length: 21 residues. The ends were cut back, 1 base at V and 10 bases at J, with 34 bases in the middle. The CDR3 region has the DNA TGTGCCAGCAGCCAAGGCCGGGCTCTAAGAGGGAGGGGACCTGGCTTAGTAAAACTGTTTTTT. Its translation: CASSQGRALRGRGPGLVKLFF.

This sequence joins TRBV10-1 and TRBJ2-3; D may be TRBD2 (6 bases). This CDR3 is built from 16 residues. Germline V lookup: CDR1 WNHNN, CDR2 SYGVQD (reference sequence). V lost 3 bases to trimming and J lost 4 bases, with 17 bases between them. CDR3 coding DNA: TGCGCCAGCAGTGATTCCGCGGGGCCGGGATCAGATACGCAGTATTTT. Translating gives CASSDSAGPGSDTQYF.

The chain carries TRBV30 and TRBJ2-7; D possibly corresponds to TRBD1 (7 bases). The germline gives CDR1 GTSNPN, CDR2 SVGIG (reference sequence). The CDR3 consists of 16 residues. V dropped 1 base and J dropped 2 bases, with 18 bases sitting between them. CDR3: CAWSGMRGRGAYEQYF. The CDR3 region has the DNA TGTGCCTGGAGTGGCATGAGGGGCAGGGGGGCCTACGAGCAGTACTTC. Full variable domain (outside the CDR3, taken from reference TRBV30 and TRBJ2-7): SQTIHQWPATLVQPVGSPLSLECTVEGTSNPNLYWYRQAAGRGLQLLFYSVGIGQISSEVPQNLSASRPQDRQFILSSKKLLLSDSGFYLCAWSGMRGRGAYEQYFGPGTRLTVT.

V is TRBV19 and J is TRBJ1-1; 9 nucleotides agree with TRBD1. The CDR3 runs to 15 residues. Unmatched junction bases numbered 5, after V lost 1 base and J lost 5 bases. Germline CDR1 reads LNHDA; CDR2 reads SQIVND (reference sequence). The CDR3 sequence: CASSIAGTGFTEAFF. CDR3 nucleotides: TGTGCCAGTAGTATAGCCGGGACAGGGTTTACTGAAGCTTTCTTT.

This clone is medium-sized by share. The rearrangement uses TRBV27 and TRBJ1-6, with a weak D call TRBD1 (5 bases). CDR1 and CDR2 from the germline V gene are MNHEY and SMNVEV (reference sequence). V was shortened by 5 bases and J by 9 bases, with 14 bases between the two germline ends. This CDR3 has 14 residues. The CDR3 spells CASSPTGVPSPLHF. CDR3 DNA: TGTGCCAGCAGTCCCACAGGCGTTCCTTCACCCCTCCACTTT.

The chain joins TRBV7-9 to TRBJ1-5, with TRBD1 matching 9 bases. The junction had 1 base not matched to a gene; V was cut back by 5 bases and J by 5 bases. CDR3 size: 13 residues. Germline CDR1 SEHNR, CDR2 FQNEAQ (reference sequence). CDR3 in amino acids: CASSRTGDQPQHF. In nucleotides, the CDR3 is TGTGCCAGCAGCCGGACAGGGGATCAGCCCCAGCATTTT.

J is TRBJ2-2 and V is TRBV7-9; the D gene is possibly TRBD2 (6 bases). V was trimmed by 2 bases and J by 7 bases, leaving 8 bases between them. The CDR3 sequence is 13 residues long. CDR1 SEHNR and CDR2 FQNEAQ come from the germline V gene (reference sequence). The CDR3 loop reads CASSLPRGGELFF. CDR3 nucleotide sequence: TGTGCCAGCAGCTTACCGCGGGGCGGGGAGCTGTTTTTT. Supplemented by reference TRBV7-9 and TRBJ2-2, the full variable domain reads DTGVSQNPRHKITKRGQNVTFRCDPISEHNRLYWYRQTLGQGPEFLTYFQNEAQLEKSRLLSDRFSAERPKGSFSTLEIQRTEQGDSAMYLCASSLPRGGELFFGEGSRLTVL.

The rearrangement uses TRBV10-3 and TRBJ1-2, with D tentatively TRBD1 (5 bases). Trimming cost V 2 bases and J 4 bases, with 14 bases left between them. The CDR3 has 15 residues. Looked up from germline, CDR1 is ENHRY and CDR2 is SYGVKD. In nucleotides, the CDR3 is TGTGCCATCAGTGAGCTGGAACGGGGGTCCTATGGCTACACCTTC. The encoded protein is CAISELERGSYGYTF.

A single count supports this clone. The sample carries other DNA sequences with the same CDR3. The V call is TRBV28, the J call TRBJ1-5, with unresolved D. The V end was cut by 3 bases, the J end by 6 bases, with 6 bases between. CDR3 length equals 12 residues. Looked up from germline, CDR1 is MDHEN and CDR2 is SYDVKM. CDR3 protein: CASSFGSQPQHF. The CDR3 coding sequence is TGTGCCAGCAGTTTTGGTAGTCAGCCCCAGCATTTT.

This clone has ten or more counts. The chain employs TRBV11-2 and TRBJ2-7; D unresolved. In germline, CDR1 is SGHAT, CDR2 FQNNGV. This CDR3 contains 13 residues. The V end was cut by 1 base, the J end by 4 bases, with 8 bases between. As DNA, the CDR3 is TGTGCCAGCAGCTTAGCGTTAGAATACGAGCAGTACTTC. Amino acids: CASSLALEYEQYF.

The rearrangement uses TRBV10-3 and TRBJ2-7; possibly TRBD1 for D (5 bases). Germline lookup yields CDR1 ENHRY and CDR2 SYGVKD. The length of the CDR3 is 14 residues. The germline V and J ends were trimmed by 4 bases and 3 bases, with 13 bases remaining between them. The CDR3 sequence: CAISASREGYEQYF. The CDR3 DNA reads as TGTGCCATCAGTGCCTCCAGGGAAGGCTACGAGCAGTACTTC.

The CDR3 DNA is TGCGCCAGCAGTGAGTGGGACAGTGAAGCTTTCTTT. Its protein is CASSEWDSEAFF. V and J are TRBV10-2 and TRBJ1-1, with 7 bases matching TRBD1. CDR1 WSHSY and CDR2 SAAADI come from the germline V gene. The CDR3 is made up of 12 amino acids. The trim removed 1 base at V and 7 bases at J, leaving 0 bases unmatched.

The chain uses TRBV9 and TRBJ2-3; 9 bases match TRBD2. The CDR3 sequence is 16 residues long. The germline V gene has CDR1 SGDLS and CDR2 YYNGEE. The V segment lost 0 bases and the J segment 2 bases; nucleotides outside the gene matches: 4. CDR3 in DNA: TGTGCCAGCAGCGTAGAGGCGGGGGGGCCCACAGATACGCAGTATTTT. Translation gives CASSVEAGGPTDTQYF.